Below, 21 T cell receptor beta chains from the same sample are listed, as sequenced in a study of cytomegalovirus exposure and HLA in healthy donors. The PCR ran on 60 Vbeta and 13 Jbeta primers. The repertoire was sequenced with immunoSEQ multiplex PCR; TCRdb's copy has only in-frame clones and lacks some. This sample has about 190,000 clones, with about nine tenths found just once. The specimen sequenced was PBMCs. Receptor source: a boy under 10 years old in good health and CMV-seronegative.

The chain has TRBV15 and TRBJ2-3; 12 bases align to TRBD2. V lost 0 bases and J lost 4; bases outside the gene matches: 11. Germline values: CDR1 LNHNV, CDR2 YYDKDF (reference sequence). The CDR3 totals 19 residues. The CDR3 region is CATSRDFTTSGRWADTQYF. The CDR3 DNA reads TGTGCCACCAGCAGAGATTTCACGACTAGCGGGAGATGGGCAGATACGCAGTATTTT.

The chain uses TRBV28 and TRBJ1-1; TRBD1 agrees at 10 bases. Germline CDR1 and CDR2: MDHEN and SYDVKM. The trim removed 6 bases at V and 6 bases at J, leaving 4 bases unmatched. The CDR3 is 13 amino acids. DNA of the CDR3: TGTGCCAGCAGGGACAGGGGGAGCCCTGAAGCTTTCTTT. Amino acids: CASRDRGSPEAFF.

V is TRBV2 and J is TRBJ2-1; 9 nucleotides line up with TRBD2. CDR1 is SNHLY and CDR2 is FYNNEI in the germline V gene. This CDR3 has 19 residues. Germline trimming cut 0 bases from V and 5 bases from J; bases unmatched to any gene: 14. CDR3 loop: CASSEARVRGGRGNNEQFF. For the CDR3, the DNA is TGTGCCAGCAGTGAAGCGAGGGTGCGGGGGGGCCGGGGGAACAATGAGCAGTTCTTC.

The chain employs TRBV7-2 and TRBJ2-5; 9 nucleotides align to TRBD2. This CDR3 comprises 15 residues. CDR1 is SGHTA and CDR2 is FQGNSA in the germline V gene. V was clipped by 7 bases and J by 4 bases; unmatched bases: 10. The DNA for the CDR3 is TGTGCCAGCACCGAAAGAGCGGGGGGCGGAGAGACCCAGTACTTC. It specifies CASTERAGGGETQYF.

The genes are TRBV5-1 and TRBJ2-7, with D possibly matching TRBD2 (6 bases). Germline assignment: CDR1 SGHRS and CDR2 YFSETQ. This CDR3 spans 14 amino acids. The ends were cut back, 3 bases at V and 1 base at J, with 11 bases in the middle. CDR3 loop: CASSWRDSSYEQYF. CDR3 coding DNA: TGCGCCAGCAGCTGGAGGGACTCTTCCTACGAGCAGTACTTC.

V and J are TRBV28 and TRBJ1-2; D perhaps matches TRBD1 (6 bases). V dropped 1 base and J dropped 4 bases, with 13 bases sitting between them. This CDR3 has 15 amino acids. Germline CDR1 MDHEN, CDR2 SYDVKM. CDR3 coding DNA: TGTGCCAGCAGTTTATCAGGACAGAACCTCTATGGCTACACCTTC. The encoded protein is CASSLSGQNLYGYTF.

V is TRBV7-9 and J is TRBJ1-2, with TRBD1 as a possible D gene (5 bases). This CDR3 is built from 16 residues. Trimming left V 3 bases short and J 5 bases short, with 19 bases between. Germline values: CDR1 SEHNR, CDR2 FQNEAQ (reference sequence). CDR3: CASSFGGEKGLYGYTF. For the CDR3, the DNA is TGTGCCAGCAGCTTTGGAGGGGAGAAAGGGCTTTATGGCTACACCTTC. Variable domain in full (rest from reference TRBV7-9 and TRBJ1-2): DTGVSQNPRHKITKRGQNVTFRCDPISEHNRLYWYRQTLGQGPEFLTYFQNEAQLEKSRLLSDRFSAERPKGSFSTLEIQRTEQGDSAMYLCASSFGGEKGLYGYTFGSGTRLTVV.

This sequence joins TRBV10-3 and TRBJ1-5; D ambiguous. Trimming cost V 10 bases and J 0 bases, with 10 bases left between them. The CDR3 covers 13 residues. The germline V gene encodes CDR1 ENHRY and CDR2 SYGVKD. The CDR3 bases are TGTGCCACCACAGAAGATAGCAATCAGCCCCAGCATTTT. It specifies CATTEDSNQPQHF.

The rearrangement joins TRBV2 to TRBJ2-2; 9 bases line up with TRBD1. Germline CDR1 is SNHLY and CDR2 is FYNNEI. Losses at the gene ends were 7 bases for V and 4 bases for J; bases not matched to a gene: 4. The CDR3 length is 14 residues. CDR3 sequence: CASKQGAGTGELFF. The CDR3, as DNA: TGTGCCAGCAAACAGGGGGCTGGCACCGGGGAGCTGTTTTTT. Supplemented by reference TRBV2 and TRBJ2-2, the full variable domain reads EPEVTQTPSHQVTQMGQEVILRCVPISNHLYFYWYRQILGQKVEFLVSFYNNEISEKSEIFDDQFSVERPDGSNFTLKIRSTKLEDSAMYFCASKQGAGTGELFFGEGSRLTVL.

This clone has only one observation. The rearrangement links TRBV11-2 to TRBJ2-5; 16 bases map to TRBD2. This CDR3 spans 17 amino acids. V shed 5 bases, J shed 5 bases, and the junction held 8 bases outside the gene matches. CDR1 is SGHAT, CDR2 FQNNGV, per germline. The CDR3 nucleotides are TGTGCCAGCAGCCTCCCACCGGGACTAGCGGGAGGGGAGACCCAGTACTTC. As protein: CASSLPPGLAGGETQYF.

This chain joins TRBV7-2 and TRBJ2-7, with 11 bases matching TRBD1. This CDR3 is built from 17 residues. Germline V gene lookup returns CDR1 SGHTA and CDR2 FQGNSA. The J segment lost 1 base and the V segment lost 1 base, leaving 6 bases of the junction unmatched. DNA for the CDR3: TGTGCCAGCAGCTTAGGGACAGGGGGCTTTGATTCCTACGAGCAGTACTTC. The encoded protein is CASSLGTGGFDSYEQYF.

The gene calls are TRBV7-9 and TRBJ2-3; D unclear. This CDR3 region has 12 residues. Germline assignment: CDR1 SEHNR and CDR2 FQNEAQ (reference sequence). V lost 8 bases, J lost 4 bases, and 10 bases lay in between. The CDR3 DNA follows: TGTGCCAGCGCGTACTCCGCAGATACGCAGTATTTT. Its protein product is CASAYSADTQYF.

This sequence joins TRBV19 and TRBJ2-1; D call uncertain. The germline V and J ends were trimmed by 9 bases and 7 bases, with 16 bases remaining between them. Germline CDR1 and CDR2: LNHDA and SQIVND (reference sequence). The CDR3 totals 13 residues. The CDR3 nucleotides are TGTGCCAGCATCCCCTCGCCAGGAAATGAGCAGTTCTTC. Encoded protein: CASIPSPGNEQFF.

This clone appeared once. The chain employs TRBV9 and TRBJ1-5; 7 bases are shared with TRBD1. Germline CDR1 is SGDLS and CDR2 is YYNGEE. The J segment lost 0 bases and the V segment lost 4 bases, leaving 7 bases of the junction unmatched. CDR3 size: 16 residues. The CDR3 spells CASSPGTEYSNQPQHF. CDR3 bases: TGTGCCAGCAGCCCTGGGACAGAATATAGCAATCAGCCCCAGCATTTT.

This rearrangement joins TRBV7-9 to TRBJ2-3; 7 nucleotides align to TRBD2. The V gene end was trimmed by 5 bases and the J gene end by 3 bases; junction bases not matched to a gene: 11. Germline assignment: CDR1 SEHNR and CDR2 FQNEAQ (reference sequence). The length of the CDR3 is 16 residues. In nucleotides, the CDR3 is TGTGCCAGCAGCGAAAAGAGGGCTAGCGGAACAGATACGCAGTATTTT. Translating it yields CASSEKRASGTDTQYF.

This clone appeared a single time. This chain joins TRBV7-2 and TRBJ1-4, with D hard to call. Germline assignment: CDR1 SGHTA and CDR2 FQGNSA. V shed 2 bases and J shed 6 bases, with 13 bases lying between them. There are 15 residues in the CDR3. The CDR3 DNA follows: TGTGCCAGCAGCTTAACCCCCACGGTGGATGAAAAACTGTTTTTT. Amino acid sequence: CASSLTPTVDEKLFF.

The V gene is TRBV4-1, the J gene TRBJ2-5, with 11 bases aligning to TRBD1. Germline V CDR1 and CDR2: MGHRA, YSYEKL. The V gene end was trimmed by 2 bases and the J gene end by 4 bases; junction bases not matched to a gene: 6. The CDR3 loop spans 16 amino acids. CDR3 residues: CASSQRRDRGGETQYF. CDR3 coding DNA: TGCGCCAGCAGCCAACGACGGGACAGGGGGGGAGAGACCCAGTACTTC.

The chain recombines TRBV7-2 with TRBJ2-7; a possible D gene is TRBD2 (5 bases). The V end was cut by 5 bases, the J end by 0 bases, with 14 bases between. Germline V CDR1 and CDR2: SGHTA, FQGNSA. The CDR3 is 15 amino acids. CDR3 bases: TGTGCCAGCAGCCGAACAAGAGCGGACTCCTACGAGCAGTACTTC. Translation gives CASSRTRADSYEQYF.

CDR3: CASSTPQRGTYEQYF. The CDR3 nucleotides are TGTGCCAGTAGTACCCCCCAGCGGGGTACCTACGAGCAGTACTTC. The rearrangement joins TRBV19 to TRBJ2-7; 7 bases agree with TRBD2. V trimming: 4 bases; J trimming: 2 bases; junction bases outside the gene matches: 8. CDR3 length equals 15 residues. Germline CDR1 reads LNHDA; CDR2 reads SQIVND (reference sequence).

The CDR3: CAWERRGTGELFF. DNA of the CDR3: TGTGCCTGGGAGAGACGGGGCACCGGGGAGCTGTTTTTT. V is TRBV30 and J is TRBJ2-2; possible D gene TRBD2, 5 bases. V was clipped by 5 bases and J by 4 bases, with 11 bases between them. Per the germline V gene, CDR1 is GTSNPN and CDR2 is SVGIG (reference sequence). The CDR3 runs 13 residues.

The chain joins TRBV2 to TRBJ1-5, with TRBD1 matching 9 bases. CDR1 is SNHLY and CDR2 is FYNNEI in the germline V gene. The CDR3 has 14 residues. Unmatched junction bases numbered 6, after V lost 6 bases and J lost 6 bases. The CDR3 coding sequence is TGTGCCAGCAGGGGGGGGACAGGGACTCAGCCCCAGCATTTT. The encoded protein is CASRGGTGTQPQHF.